The entry below gives a single T cell receptor beta chain sequence along with its context. Its antigen is currently unknown. The CDR3 length is 15 residues. The germline gives CDR1 MGHRA, CDR2 YSYEKL. The V end was cut by 1 base, the J end by 6 bases, with 15 bases between. The data are from a study of OX40 agonist ivuxolimab in advanced cancers. Findings and limits, study-wide: Dosing at 0.1 to 3.0 mg/kg was accompanied by clonal expansion of CD4+ and CD8+ blood T cells by week 6.

Some clones are missing from TCRdb's copy, which holds only in-frame ones; the method was immunoSEQ multiplex PCR. The sample shows under 90,000 clones, about 85% of them seen only once. The source of this sequence is an adult with an advanced solid tumor such as melanoma, head and neck, liver or kidney cancer. Sequencing used CD4+ or CD8+ T cells sorted from blood, obtained in a trial of the OX40 agonist ivuxolimab. The genes are TRBV4-1 and TRBJ1-1; D remains ambiguous. The CDR3 here is CASSQARSRTSEAFF. CDR3 sequence (DNA): TGCGCCAGCAGCCAAGCAAGGAGCCGCACCTCTGAAGCTTTCTTT.